The source of this TCR beta chain is a study of blood T cell repertoires in COVID-19. On the study more broadly: Samples of COVID-19 (acute and convalescent) were obtained from the United States, Italy and Spain.

This clone has just a few counts. Germline V lookup: CDR1 SGHDT, CDR2 YYEEEE. Trimming removed 4 bases from V and 6 bases from J; junction bases left unmatched: 17. The CDR3 is 17 amino acids. Some clones are missing from TCRdb's copy, which holds only in-frame ones; the method was immunoSEQ multiplex PCR. The table shows about 96,000 clones, with over 85% occurring only once. This TCR was sampled from a human donor with COVID-19, enrolled during active disease. The donor label of this sample is uncertain. The V and J genes are TRBV5-6 and TRBJ2-7; 9 bases line up with TRBD1. The sequenced sample was peripheral blood. The CDR3 nucleotides read TGTGCCAGCAGCCGCCCCTCATCTCCGGGACAGGGTGCCGAGCAGTACTTC. As protein: CASSRPSSPGQGAEQYF.